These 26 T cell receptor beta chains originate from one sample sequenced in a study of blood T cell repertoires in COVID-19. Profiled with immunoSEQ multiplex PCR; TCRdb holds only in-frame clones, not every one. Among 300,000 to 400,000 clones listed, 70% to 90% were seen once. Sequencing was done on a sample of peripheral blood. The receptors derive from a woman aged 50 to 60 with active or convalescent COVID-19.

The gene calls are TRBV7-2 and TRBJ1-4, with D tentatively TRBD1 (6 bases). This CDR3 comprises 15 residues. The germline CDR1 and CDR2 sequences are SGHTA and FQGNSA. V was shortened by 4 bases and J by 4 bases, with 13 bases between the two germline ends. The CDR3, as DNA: TGTGCCAGCAGCTCTTTGGGACACAGTAATGAAAAACTGTTTTTT. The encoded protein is CASSSLGHSNEKLFF.

As DNA, the CDR3 is TGTGCCAGCAGCCCACCCGCGGGTCTAGCGGGGGGGAATACGCAGTATTTT. Amino acid sequence: CASSPPAGLAGGNTQYF. The chain has TRBV9 and TRBJ2-3, with TRBD2 matching 12 bases. The CDR3 is 17 residues long. After removal of 4 bases from V and 7 bases from J, the junction contained 13 bases not matched to a gene. Germline loops: CDR1 SGDLS, CDR2 YYNGEE.

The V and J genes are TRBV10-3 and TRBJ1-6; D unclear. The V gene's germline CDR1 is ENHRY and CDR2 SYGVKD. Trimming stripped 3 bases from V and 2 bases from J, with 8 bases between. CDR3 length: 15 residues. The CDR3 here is CAISDDNTYNSPLHF. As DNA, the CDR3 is TGTGCCATCAGTGATGACAACACCTATAATTCACCCCTCCACTTT.

The CDR3 spells CASSFSRGSGYTF. The CDR3 region has the DNA TGTGCCAGCAGCTTCTCGCGGGGAAGTGGCTACACCTTC. The V and J genes are TRBV5-6 and TRBJ1-2, with D hard to call. Germline CDR1 reads SGHDT; CDR2 reads YYEEEE. The V end lost 2 bases, the J end lost 7 bases, and 12 bases lay between the germline ends. The CDR3 loop spans 13 amino acids.

The CDR3 sequence: CATRQGLNTEAFF. CDR3 DNA sequence: TGTGCCACCCGACAGGGCTTGAACACTGAAGCTTTCTTT. The V call is TRBV2, the J call TRBJ1-1, with 7 bases aligning to TRBD1. CDR3 length: 13 amino acids. V was clipped by 10 bases and J by 0 bases; unmatched bases: 5. From germline, CDR1 is SNHLY and CDR2 FYNNEI.

The CDR3 region has the DNA TGTGCCAGCAGTGAATTATATGGCTACACCTTC. Translating gives CASSELYGYTF. The V and J genes are TRBV25-1 and TRBJ1-2; D is unresolved. The germline CDR1 and CDR2 sequences are MGHDK and SYGVNS. Trimming shortened V by 1 base and J by 5 bases, and 2 bases separated the two germline ends. The CDR3 covers 11 residues.

CDR3 in amino acids: CASSYVGQGEAGYTF. CDR3 DNA: TGTGCCAGCAGTTACGTCGGACAGGGAGAGGCTGGCTACACCTTC. The V gene is TRBV6-8, the J gene TRBJ1-2; 8 bases align to TRBD1. The junction had 9 bases not matched to a gene; V was cut back by 2 bases and J by 7 bases. The CDR3 length is 15 residues. Germline values: CDR1 MNHGY, CDR2 SAAAGT.

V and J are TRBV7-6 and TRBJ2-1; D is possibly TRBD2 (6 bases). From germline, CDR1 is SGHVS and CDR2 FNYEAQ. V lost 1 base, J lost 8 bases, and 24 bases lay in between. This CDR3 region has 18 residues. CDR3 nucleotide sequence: TGTGCCAGCAGCTTAGAAATTATCGTGGGATCGGGGGTCGATGAGCAGTTCTTC. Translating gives CASSLEIIVGSGVDEQFF.

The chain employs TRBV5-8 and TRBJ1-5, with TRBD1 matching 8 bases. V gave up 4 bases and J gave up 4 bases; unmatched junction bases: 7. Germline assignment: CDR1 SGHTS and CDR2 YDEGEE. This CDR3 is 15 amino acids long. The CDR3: CASSTHRGDNQPQHF. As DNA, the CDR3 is TGTGCCAGCAGCACCCACAGGGGGGATAATCAGCCCCAGCATTTT.

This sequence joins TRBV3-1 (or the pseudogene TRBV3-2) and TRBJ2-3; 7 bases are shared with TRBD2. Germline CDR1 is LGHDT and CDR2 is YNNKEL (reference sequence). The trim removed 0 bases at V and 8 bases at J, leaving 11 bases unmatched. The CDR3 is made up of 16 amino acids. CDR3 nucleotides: TGTGCCAGCAGCCAAGAGGGGAGCGGGAAGTCTGGTACGCAGTATTTT. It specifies CASSQEGSGKSGTQYF.

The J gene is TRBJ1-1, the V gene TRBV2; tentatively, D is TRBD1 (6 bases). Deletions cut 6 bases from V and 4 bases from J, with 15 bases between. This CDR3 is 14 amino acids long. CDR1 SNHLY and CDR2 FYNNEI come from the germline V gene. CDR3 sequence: CASSWGGRVTEAFF. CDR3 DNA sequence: TGTGCCAGCAGCTGGGGGGGGCGGGTCACTGAAGCTTTCTTT.

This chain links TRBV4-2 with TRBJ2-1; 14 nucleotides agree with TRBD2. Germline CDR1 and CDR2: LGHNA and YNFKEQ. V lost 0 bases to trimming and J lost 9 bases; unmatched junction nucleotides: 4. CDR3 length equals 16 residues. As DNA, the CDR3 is TGTGCCAGCAGCCAAGATTTGACTAGCGGGAGGGTTGAGCAGTTCTTC. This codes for CASSQDLTSGRVEQFF.

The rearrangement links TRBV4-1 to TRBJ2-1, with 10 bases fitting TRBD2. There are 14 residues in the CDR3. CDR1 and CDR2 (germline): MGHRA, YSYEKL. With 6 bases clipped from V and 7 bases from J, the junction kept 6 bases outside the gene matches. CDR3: CASSVAGGINEQFF. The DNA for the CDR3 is TGCGCCAGCAGTGTAGCGGGAGGTATAAATGAGCAGTTCTTC.

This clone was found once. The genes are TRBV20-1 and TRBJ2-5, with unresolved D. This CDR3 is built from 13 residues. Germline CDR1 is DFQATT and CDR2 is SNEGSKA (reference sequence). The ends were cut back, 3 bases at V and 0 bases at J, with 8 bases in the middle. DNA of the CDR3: TGCAGTGCTAGTCCACAGAACCAAGAGACCCAGTACTTC. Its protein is CSASPQNQETQYF.

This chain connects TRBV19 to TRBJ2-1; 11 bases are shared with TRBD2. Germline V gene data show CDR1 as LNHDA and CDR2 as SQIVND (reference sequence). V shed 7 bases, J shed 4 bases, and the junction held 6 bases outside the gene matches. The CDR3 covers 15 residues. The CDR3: CASNLGTSGYNEQFF. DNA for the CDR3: TGTGCCAGTAACCTCGGGACTAGCGGTTACAATGAGCAGTTCTTC.

This CDR3 reads CASSYGAGTRRGPQHF. The CDR3 coding sequence is TGTGCCAGCAGTTACGGGGCAGGGACTAGAAGGGGGCCCCAGCATTTT. The chain couples TRBV6-2 or TRBV6-3 to TRBJ1-5, with a possible D match to TRBD1 (5 bases). V was clipped by 2 bases and J by 9 bases, with 20 bases between them. The germline gives CDR1 MNHEY, CDR2 SVGEGT. This CDR3 has 16 amino acids.

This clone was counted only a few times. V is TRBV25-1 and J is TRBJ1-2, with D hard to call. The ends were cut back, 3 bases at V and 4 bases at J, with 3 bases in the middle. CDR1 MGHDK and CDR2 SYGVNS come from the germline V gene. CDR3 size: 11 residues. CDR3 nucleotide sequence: TGTGCCAGCAGTGACATCTATGGCTACACCTTC. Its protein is CASSDIYGYTF.

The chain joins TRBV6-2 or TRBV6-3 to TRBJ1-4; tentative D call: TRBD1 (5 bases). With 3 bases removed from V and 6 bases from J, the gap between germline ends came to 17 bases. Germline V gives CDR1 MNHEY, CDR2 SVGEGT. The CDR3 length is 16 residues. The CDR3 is CASSYPSKDIYEKLFF. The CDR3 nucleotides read TGTGCCAGCAGTTATCCTTCCAAGGACATCTATGAAAAACTGTTTTTT.

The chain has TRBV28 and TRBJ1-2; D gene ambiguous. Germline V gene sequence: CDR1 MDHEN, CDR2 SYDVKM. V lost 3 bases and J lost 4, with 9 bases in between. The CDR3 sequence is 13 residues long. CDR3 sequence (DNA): TGTGCCAGCAGTTTTCAGCGAAGCTATGGCTACACCTTC. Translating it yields CASSFQRSYGYTF.

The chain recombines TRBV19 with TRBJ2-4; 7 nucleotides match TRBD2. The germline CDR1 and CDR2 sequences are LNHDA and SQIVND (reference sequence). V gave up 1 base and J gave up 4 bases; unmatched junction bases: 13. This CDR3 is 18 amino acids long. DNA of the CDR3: TGTGCCAGTAGTATAGGGGAGGGGCGGGAGTATACGAAAAACATTCAGTACTTC. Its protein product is CASSIGEGREYTKNIQYF.

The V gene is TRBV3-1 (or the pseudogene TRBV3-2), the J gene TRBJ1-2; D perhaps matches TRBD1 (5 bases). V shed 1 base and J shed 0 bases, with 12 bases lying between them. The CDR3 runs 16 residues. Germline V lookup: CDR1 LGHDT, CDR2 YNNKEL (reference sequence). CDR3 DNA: TGTGCCAGCAGCCAAGCAGGAGGGGAAACTAACTATGGCTACACCTTC. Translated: CASSQAGGETNYGYTF.

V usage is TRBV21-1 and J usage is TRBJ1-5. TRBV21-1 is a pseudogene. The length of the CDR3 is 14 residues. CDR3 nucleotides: TGTGCCAGCACCACCCCCAAGAGAAATCAGCCCCAGCATTTT. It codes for CASTTPKRNQPQHF.

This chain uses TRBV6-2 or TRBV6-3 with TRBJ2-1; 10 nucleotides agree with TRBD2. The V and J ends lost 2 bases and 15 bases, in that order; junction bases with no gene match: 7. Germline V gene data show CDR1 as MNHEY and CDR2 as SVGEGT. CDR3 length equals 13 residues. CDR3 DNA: TGTGCCAGCAGTTACGCTAGCGGGAGTCTTCCGTTCTTC. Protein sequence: CASSYASGSLPFF.

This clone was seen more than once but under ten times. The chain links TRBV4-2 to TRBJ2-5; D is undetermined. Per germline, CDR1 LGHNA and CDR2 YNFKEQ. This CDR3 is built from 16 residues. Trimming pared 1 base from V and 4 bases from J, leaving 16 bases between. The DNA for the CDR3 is TGTGCCAGCAGCCAAGGGGTACAGCCCCTGGGAGAGACCCAGTACTTC. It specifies CASSQGVQPLGETQYF.

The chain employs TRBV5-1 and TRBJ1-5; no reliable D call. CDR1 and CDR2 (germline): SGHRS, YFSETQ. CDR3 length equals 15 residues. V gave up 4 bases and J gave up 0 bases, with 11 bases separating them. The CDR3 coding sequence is TGCGCCAGCAGCCCGGGGAGTTATAGCAATCAGCCCCAGCATTTT. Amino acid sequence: CASSPGSYSNQPQHF.

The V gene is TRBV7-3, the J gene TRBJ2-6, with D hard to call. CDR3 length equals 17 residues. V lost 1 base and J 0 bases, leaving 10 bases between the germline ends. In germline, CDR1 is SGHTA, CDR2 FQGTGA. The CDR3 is CASSLSATSSGANVLTF. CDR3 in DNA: TGTGCCAGCAGCTTAAGCGCAACTTCCTCTGGGGCCAACGTCCTGACTTTC.